These 8 T cell receptor beta chains originate from one sample sequenced in a study of T cells after yellow fever vaccination. In TCRdb, the 5' RACE reads were re-called with MiXCR into one record per CDR3 protein. There are about 630,000 distinct CDR3 sequences in the sample; over 9% occur only once, and about 16% lies in the top ten. The sample was PBMCs, taken on the day of the yellow fever booster vaccination. The source of these receptors is a man aged 30 to 45 who received the YFV17D yellow fever vaccine.

This clonotype was seen only a few times. The J gene is TRBJ2-7, the V gene TRBV5-1; possibly TRBD2 for D (7 bases). Germline-derived CDR1 and CDR2 are SGHRS and YFSETQ. V was trimmed by 4 bases and J by 0 bases, leaving 17 bases between them. This CDR3 has 16 residues. CDR3 in amino acids: CASSPGGGSFSYEQYF. In nucleotides, the CDR3 is TGCGCCAGCAGCCCGGGGGGCGGGAGTTTCTCCTACGAGCAGTACTTC.

This clonotype was observed a handful of times. The chain joins TRBV19 to TRBJ2-6, with D perhaps matching TRBD2 (5 bases). Per the germline V gene, CDR1 is LNHDA and CDR2 is SQIVND (reference sequence). This CDR3 spans 18 amino acids. V lost 0 bases and J lost 0, with 12 bases in between. CDR3 bases: TGTGCCAGTAGTATAGATCTGACCGGGATCTCTGGGGCCAACGTCCTGACTTTC. It specifies CASSIDLTGISGANVLTF. Full variable domain (remainder filled in from reference TRBV19 and TRBJ2-6): DGGITQSPKYLFRKEGQNVTLSCEQNLNHDAMYWYRQDPGQGLRLIYYSQIVNDFQKGDIAEGYSVSREKKESFPLTVTSAQKNPTAFYLCASSIDLTGISGANVLTFGAGSRLTVL.

This clonotype showed up just a few times. The chain joins TRBV18 to TRBJ2-5, with 10 bases matching TRBD2. Germline trimming cut 3 bases from V and 0 bases from J; bases unmatched to any gene: 4. This CDR3 has 16 residues. Per germline, CDR1 KGHSH and CDR2 LQKENI. The CDR3 loop reads CASSPGLAAYQETQYF. The DNA of the CDR3 is TGTGCCAGCTCACCCGGACTAGCGGCGTACCAAGAGACCCAGTACTTC.

This clonotype was counted only a few times. This chain joins TRBV28 and TRBJ2-7; 11 positions match TRBD2. The ends lost 1 base at V and 6 bases at J; junction bases unmatched: 11. Germline V gene data show CDR1 as MDHEN and CDR2 as SYDVKM. The CDR3 sequence is 17 residues long. CDR3 sequence (DNA): TGTGCCAGCAGTTTATTGACTAGCGGGACCCTACCCCTCGAGCAGTACTTC. This codes for CASSLLTSGTLPLEQYF.

This clonotype was found a few times. The chain uses TRBV5-1 and TRBJ1-1; TRBD1 aligns across 10 bases. Trimming removed 4 bases from V and 1 base from J; junction bases left unmatched: 10. Germline lookup yields CDR1 SGHRS and CDR2 YFSETQ. The CDR3 is made up of 17 amino acids. CDR3 region: CASSAVPGQGKNTEAFF. CDR3 DNA: TGCGCCAGCAGCGCCGTCCCGGGACAGGGGAAGAACACTGAAGCTTTCTTT.

This clonotype was seen only a few times. This chain joins TRBV7-2 and TRBJ2-1, with D unclear. Trimming removed 0 bases at V and 10 bases at J, with 13 bases between. Germline V gene data show CDR1 as SGHTA and CDR2 as FQGNSA. There are 14 residues in the CDR3. The CDR3 DNA sequence: TGTGCCAGCAGCTTAGCCACAGCTCTTTCCGAGCAGTTCTTC. Protein sequence: CASSLATALSEQFF.

There are a few counts of this clonotype. V is TRBV5-1 and J is TRBJ2-2; weak D call: TRBD1 (5 bases). The CDR3 is 14 residues long. V dropped 5 bases and J dropped 3 bases, with 11 bases sitting between them. The V gene's germline CDR1 is SGHRS and CDR2 YFSETQ. The CDR3 DNA reads as TGCGCCAGCAGGGCCCAGACAGACACCGGGGAGCTGTTTTTT. Protein sequence: CASRAQTDTGELFF.

The chain uses TRBV7-3 and TRBJ2-2; 14 bases line up with TRBD2. Germline CDR1 and CDR2: SGHTA and FQGTGA. V shed 3 bases, J shed 6 bases, and the junction held 9 bases outside the gene matches. The CDR3 loop spans 18 amino acids. The CDR3 DNA reads as TGTGCCAGCAGCTTCTTGGGTGGACTAGCGGGAGGATCCGGGGAGCTGTTTTTT. Its protein product is CASSFLGGLAGGSGELFF.